The 19 T cell receptor beta chains in this list originate from one sample, sequenced in a study of CD8 T cells in ankylosing spondylitis. Study findings and constraints: The study identified a TCR beta motif of several highly homologous variants that appeared characteristic of ankylosing spondylitis blood.

In TCRdb, the 5' RACE reads were re-called with MiXCR into one record per CDR3 protein. The sample carries approximately 550,000 distinct CDR3 sequences, about an eighth recorded once. No antigen has been assigned to these receptors. Sequenced material: blood, either unsorted or a sorted T cell fraction (not recorded which). The receptors here all came from a male donor with ankylosing spondylitis.

V usage is TRBV5-4 and J usage is TRBJ2-1, with TRBD2 identical over 11 bases. The CDR3 spans 17 residues. CDR1 is SGHNT and CDR2 is YYREEE in the germline V gene (reference sequence). J was trimmed by 9 bases and V by 4 bases; bases with no gene match: 15. CDR3 residues: CASSATSGSRWGSEQFF. As DNA, the CDR3 is TGTGCCAGCAGCGCTACTAGCGGGAGCAGGTGGGGTAGTGAGCAGTTCTTC.

In this sample, this clonotype turned up a few times. The chain is built from TRBV5-1 and TRBJ2-3, with TRBD2 as a possible D gene (5 bases). Germline CDR1 and CDR2: SGHRS and YFSETQ. The length of the CDR3 is 13 residues. The V gene lost 5 bases and the J gene lost 6 bases, with 13 bases spanning the gap. In DNA, the CDR3 is TGCGCCAGCAGACCCACTAGTTCGGATACGCAGTATTTT. Its translation is CASRPTSSDTQYF.

On this clonotype itself: A read error is likely, as this CDR3 ends without the conserved phenylalanine or tryptophan. The chain employs TRBV12-3 or TRBV12-4 and TRBJ2-1; 8 bases are a match to TRBD2. V lost 7 bases and J lost 0; bases outside the gene matches: 5. CDR3 length: 15 residues. The CDR3 sequence is CASTTGLGSYNEQFS. CDR3 nucleotide sequence: TGTGCCAGCACCACGGGACTAGGCTCCTACAATGAGCAGTTCTCC.

This clonotype was seen repeatedly, ten times or more. This sequence joins TRBV4-1 and TRBJ2-1, with 9 bases that match TRBD2. The CDR3 is 14 amino acids. Germline CDR1 and CDR2: MGHRA and YSYEKL. V lost 11 bases and J lost 7; bases outside the gene matches: 12. CDR3 coding DNA: TGCGCCTCTCGGGCCAGCGGGAGGTTGAATGAGCAGTTCTTC. Its protein is CASRASGRLNEQFF.

The V gene is TRBV6-1, the J gene TRBJ2-3; D possibly corresponds to TRBD1 (6 bases). Germline loops: CDR1 MNHNS, CDR2 SASEGT. Trimming stripped 6 bases from V and 6 bases from J, with 16 bases between. The CDR3 consists of 14 residues. CDR3 residues: CASRQQGVEDTQYF. As DNA, the CDR3 is TGTGCCAGCAGACAACAGGGAGTGGAGGATACGCAGTATTTT.

This clonotype was observed a handful of times. CDR3 in DNA: TGCAGTGCTAGTACCTCCGGGACTACAGAGACCCAGTACTTC. Translation gives CSASTSGTTETQYF. The chain employs TRBV20-1 and TRBJ2-5, with 7 bases lining up with TRBD2. CDR3 length: 14 amino acids. Trimming removed 3 bases from V and 4 bases from J; junction bases left unmatched: 8. From germline, CDR1 is DFQATT and CDR2 SNEGSKA (reference sequence).

The chain recombines TRBV4-1 with TRBJ2-1; 11 bases align to TRBD1. V was clipped by 0 bases and J by 9 bases; unmatched bases: 7. Germline V gene sequence: CDR1 MGHRA, CDR2 YSYEKL. The CDR3 is made up of 16 amino acids. In DNA, the CDR3 is TGCGCCAGCAGCCAAGATCCGGGACAGGGGGGCCTTGAGCAGTTCTTC. Encoded protein: CASSQDPGQGGLEQFF.

The rearrangement joins TRBV5-1 to TRBJ2-3; tentatively, D is TRBD2 (6 bases). CDR3 length: 14 residues. V was pared by 4 bases and J by 6 bases, with 15 bases between. Germline V lookup: CDR1 SGHRS, CDR2 YFSETQ. CDR3 loop: CASSPGTPMDTQYF. CDR3 DNA: TGCGCCAGCAGCCCGGGGACTCCTATGGATACGCAGTATTTT.

The CDR3 here is CATSDTKAGANTGELFF. The CDR3 DNA is TGTGCCACCAGTGACACCAAAGCGGGCGCGAACACCGGGGAGCTGTTTTTT. V usage is TRBV24-1 and J usage is TRBJ2-2, with D maybe TRBD2 (6 bases). Germline V gene data show CDR1 as KGHDR and CDR2 as SFDVKD. V lost 4 bases and J lost 0, with 14 bases in between. The CDR3 loop spans 17 amino acids.

This clonotype has just a few counts. The chain joins TRBV6-1 to TRBJ2-3; tentative D call: TRBD1 (6 bases). Germline-derived CDR1 and CDR2 are MNHNS and SASEGT. The germline V and J ends were trimmed by 4 bases and 6 bases, with 14 bases remaining between them. The CDR3 extends over 14 amino acids. CDR3 DNA: TGTGCCAGCAGTGGGGGGCCTGGCGTGGATACGCAGTATTTT. It codes for CASSGGPGVDTQYF.

CDR3 sequence (DNA): TGCGCCAGCAGAGGAGGGTTCACGGGCACAGATACGCAGTATTTT. Translated: CASRGGFTGTDTQYF. The rearrangement joins TRBV10-1 to TRBJ2-3, with D tentatively TRBD2 (6 bases). Germline V gene lookup returns CDR1 WNHNN and CDR2 SYGVQD (reference sequence). The CDR3 loop spans 15 amino acids. V gave up 6 bases and J gave up 1 base, with 14 bases separating them.

This clonotype was counted ten times or more. The rearrangement links TRBV12-3 or TRBV12-4 to TRBJ2-3; 7 bases are shared with TRBD1. V dropped 6 bases and J dropped 3; count of bases not matched to a gene: 6. CDR3 length equals 14 residues. CDR3 residues: CASRHGTATDTQYF. CDR3 coding DNA: TGTGCCAGCAGGCACGGGACAGCTACAGATACGCAGTATTTT.

The chain recombines TRBV29-1 with TRBJ2-5; the D gene is possibly TRBD1 (6 bases). The CDR3 contains 12 residues. In germline, CDR1 is SQVTM, CDR2 ANQGSEA. Trimming left V 7 bases short and J 5 bases short, with 14 bases between. The CDR3 DNA is TGCAGCGCCCTTACCAGGGGTGAGACCCAGTACTTC. It yields the protein CSALTRGETQYF.

This clonotype has ten or more counts. The CDR3 loop is CASSWDRLNTEAFF. As DNA, the CDR3 is TGCGCCAGCAGCTGGGACAGATTGAACACTGAAGCTTTCTTT. The chain combines TRBV5-1 with TRBJ1-1; TRBD1 matches at 7 bases. V lost 3 bases, J lost 0 bases, and 2 bases stayed unmatched. The CDR3 totals 14 residues. The germline CDR1 and CDR2 sequences are SGHRS and YFSETQ.

This clonotype was seen many times. The rearrangement joins TRBV29-1 to TRBJ2-2; 7 bases agree with TRBD1. Germline CDR1 reads SQVTM; CDR2 reads ANQGSEA. The CDR3 is 14 residues long. Trimming cost V 7 bases and J 7 bases; bases outside gene matches: 12. The CDR3 coding sequence is TGCAGCGCTCTACAGGGGAAATATAGCGGGGAGCTGTTTTTT. Protein: CSALQGKYSGELFF.

This clonotype was found a few times. The chain carries TRBV4-2 and TRBJ2-1; no clear D gene. V was shortened by 4 bases and J by 15 bases, with 19 bases between the two germline ends. CDR1 is LGHNA, CDR2 YNFKEQ, per germline. The CDR3 runs to 13 residues. CDR3 sequence reads: CASSPDGIRRLFF. The DNA for the CDR3 is TGTGCCAGCAGCCCAGATGGGATTCGACGTCTGTTCTTC.

This clonotype was picked up a small number of times. This chain connects TRBV9 to TRBJ1-2; the D is unclear. Germline V lookup: CDR1 SGDLS, CDR2 YYNGEE. V was trimmed by 0 bases and J by 2 bases, leaving 11 bases between them. The length of the CDR3 is 15 residues. This CDR3 is CASSVDVTVNYGYTF. The CDR3 DNA follows: TGTGCCAGCAGCGTAGATGTGACCGTGAACTATGGCTACACCTTC.

The table lists this clonotype with a few counts. The chain carries TRBV20-1 and TRBJ1-1; 7 bases align to TRBD1. This CDR3 region has 16 residues. V shed 0 bases and J 0 bases; nucleotides not matched to a gene: 7. The germline gives CDR1 DFQATT, CDR2 SNEGSKA (reference sequence). CDR3 nucleotides: TGCAGTGCTAGAGACCCGACAGGGTTTATGAACACTGAAGCTTTCTTT. It specifies CSARDPTGFMNTEAFF.

V is TRBV5-1 and J is TRBJ2-1; 9 bases agree with TRBD1. Germline V gene sequence: CDR1 SGHRS, CDR2 YFSETQ. The junction had 8 bases not matched to a gene; V was cut back by 5 bases and J by 5 bases. This CDR3 contains 15 residues. As DNA, the CDR3 is TGCGCCAGCAGATCTAGCCGACAGGGGGACAATGAGCAGTTCTTC. This gives the protein CASRSSRQGDNEQFF. Full variable domain (outside the CDR3, taken from reference TRBV5-1 and TRBJ2-1): KAGVTQTPRYLIKTRGQQVTLSCSPISGHRSVSWYQQTPGQGLQFLFEYFSETQRNKGNFPGRFSGRQFSNSRSEMNVSTLELGDSALYLCASRSSRQGDNEQFFGPGTRLTVL.